This T cell receptor (beta chain) was found in a study of T cells in Graves' hyperthyroidism and ophthalmopathy. The CDR3 runs 17 residues. The germline CDR1 and CDR2 sequences are MDHEN and SYDVKM. The ends were cut back, 6 bases at V and 1 base at J, with 20 bases in the middle. Many counts were recorded for this clonotype. Because the CDR3 is missing its conserved closing phenylalanine or tryptophan, this is likely a read error. The CDR3 regions of TCR beta were amplified from RNA transcripts. When the TCR CDR3 underwent first-round RT-PCR, the HTBI primer set was used. TCRdb fed the multiplex PCR reads into MiXCR, producing one record per CDR3 protein. Here the sample spans 350,000 to 400,000 distinct CDR3 sequences, 15% to 20% being singletons.

The sample was blood. The receptor's source is a woman under 30 with Graves' hyperthyroidism. The chain carries TRBV28 and TRBJ2-3; the D gene is possibly TRBD1 (5 bases). The CDR3 loop reads CASSFLPGPSRTDTQYL. As DNA, the CDR3 is TGTGCCAGCAGCTTCCTCCCAGGGCCCTCTCGCACAGATACGCAGTATCTT.